This T cell receptor beta chain is drawn from a study of T cells in Graves' hyperthyroidism and ophthalmopathy. General observations from the study: Ophthalmopathy prediction by the model preceded onset by a median about 6 months.

Amplification of TCR beta CDR3 regions was performed using RNA transcripts as template. TCR CDR3 regions were first amplified by RT-PCR with HTBI primers. MiXCR, run by TCRdb on the multiplex PCR reads, gives a single entry per CDR3 protein. The sample lists approximately 590,000 distinct CDR3 sequences; around 14% were seen once. This CDR3 spans 15 amino acids. The V gene end was trimmed by 4 bases and the J gene end by 3 bases; junction bases not matched to a gene: 2. Per the germline V gene, CDR1 is GTSNPN and CDR2 is SVGIG (reference sequence). 9 to 10 ml fresh peripheral blood yielded the PBMCs. Points on this clonotype: The antigen is not known.

This chain links TRBV30 with TRBJ2-1, with TRBD2 identical over 14 bases. Source material: blood. The sequence derives from a woman in her twenties or thirties with Graves' hyperthyroidism. This CDR3 is CAWTGTSGSYNEQFF. The DNA of the CDR3 is TGTGCCTGGACCGGGACTAGCGGGAGCTACAATGAGCAGTTCTTC. The full variable domain, in which reference TRBV30 and TRBJ2-1 provide the parts outside the CDR3, is SQTIHQWPATLVQPVGSPLSLECTVEGTSNPNLYWYRQAAGRGLQLLFYSVGIGQISSEVPQNLSASRPQDRQFILSSKKLLLSDSGFYLCAWTGTSGSYNEQFFGPGTRLTVL.